This is a list of T cell receptor beta chains from one sample in a study of metastatic and nonmetastatic thyroid tumors. TCRdb re-processed the PCR reads through MiXCR. The repertoire consists of 20,000 to 25,000 clones, with around 21% occurring once and the leading ten covering 25% to 35%. Sequenced input: blood. Receptors originate from a female donor with papillary thyroid cancer or a benign thyroid nodule (not recorded which). Some clones in this sample may be carry-over from other donors' samples. CDR3s include the opening cysteine and the closing phenylalanine or tryptophan. The D gene is left open where the match is weak. Clone size appears in some rows only: once, few, many, or a class for an expanded clone.

TRBJ1-1,.,.,TRBV5-1,TGCGCCAGCAGCCCAGAGTGGACAGACACTGAAGCTTTCTTT,CASSPEWTDTEAFF
TRBJ2-1,medium-sized,TRBD2,TRBV6-2/TRBV6-3,TGTGCCAGCAGTTACCGGGAGGGGGAGCAGTTCTTC,CASSYREGEQFF
TRBJ1-6,.,TRBD1,TRBV6-1,TGTGCCAGCAGTCCGCGACAGGGAATGAATTCACCCCTCCACTTT,CASSPRQGMNSPLHF
TRBJ2-1,.,.,TRBV13,TGTGCCAGCACCGGACCTAGCTCGTTAAGTGAGCAGTTCTTC,CASTGPSSLSEQFF
TRBJ2-1,few,.,TRBV20-1,TGCAGTGCTAGAGATATCAGTCACGATCTGAATGAGCAGTTCTTC,CSARDISHDLNEQFF
TRBJ1-1,many,.,TRBV18,TGTGCCAGCTCAGAAGGGTTGGGTCCAGGGACTGAAGCTTTCTTT,CASSEGLGPGTEAFF
TRBJ1-1,few,.,TRBV19,TGTGCTACCGGGGCTGATGAAGCTTTCTTT,CATGADEAFF
TRBJ2-5,many,.,TRBV7-2,TGTGCCAGCAGCTTCCTAGCAGGGCAAGAGACCCAGTACTTC,CASSFLAGQETQYF
TRBJ2-7,many,.,TRBV9,TGTGCCAGCAGCGCCGGAGCAGTTTCCTACGAGCAGTACTTC,CASSAGAVSYEQYF
TRBJ1-1,many,.,TRBV10-2,TGCGCCAGCAGTGAGGGTGAAGCTTTCTTT,CASSEGEAFF
TRBJ1-6,few,TRBD1,TRBV6-5,TGTGCCAGCAGTTACGATCTGCCAGGGGGAGCTCCTAATTCACCCCTCCACTTT,CASSYDLPGGAPNSPLHF
TRBJ2-7,.,.,TRBV11-2,TGTGCCAGCAGCTCCAGGGGCAGTCTTCACGAGCAGTACTTC,CASSSRGSLHEQYF
TRBJ2-2,few,.,TRBV12-3/TRBV12-4,TGTGCCAGCAGACCGGGACAGAACACCGGGGAGCTGTTTTTT,CASRPGQNTGELFF
TRBJ2-7,medium-sized,TRBD1,TRBV18,TGTGCCAGCTCACCAATAGGGACAGGGAACGAGCAGTACTTC,CASSPIGTGNEQYF
TRBJ1-6,many,.,TRBV20-1,TGCAGTGCTAGAAATCCCTGGGACGCCGATAATTCACCCCTCCACTTT,CSARNPWDADNSPLHF
TRBJ1-1,.,.,TRBV28,TGTGCCAGCAGCTCCCTCGGGATTGGGGTGAACACTGAAGATTCCTTT,CASSSLGIGVNTEDSF
TRBJ2-2,medium-sized,.,TRBV4-3,TGCGCCAGCAGCCAAGAACTGAATATGAACACCGGGGAGCTGTTTTTT,CASSQELNMNTGELFF
TRBJ2-5,many,.,TRBV28,TGTGCCAGCAGTTTTTACGAGACCCAGTACTTC,CASSFYETQYF